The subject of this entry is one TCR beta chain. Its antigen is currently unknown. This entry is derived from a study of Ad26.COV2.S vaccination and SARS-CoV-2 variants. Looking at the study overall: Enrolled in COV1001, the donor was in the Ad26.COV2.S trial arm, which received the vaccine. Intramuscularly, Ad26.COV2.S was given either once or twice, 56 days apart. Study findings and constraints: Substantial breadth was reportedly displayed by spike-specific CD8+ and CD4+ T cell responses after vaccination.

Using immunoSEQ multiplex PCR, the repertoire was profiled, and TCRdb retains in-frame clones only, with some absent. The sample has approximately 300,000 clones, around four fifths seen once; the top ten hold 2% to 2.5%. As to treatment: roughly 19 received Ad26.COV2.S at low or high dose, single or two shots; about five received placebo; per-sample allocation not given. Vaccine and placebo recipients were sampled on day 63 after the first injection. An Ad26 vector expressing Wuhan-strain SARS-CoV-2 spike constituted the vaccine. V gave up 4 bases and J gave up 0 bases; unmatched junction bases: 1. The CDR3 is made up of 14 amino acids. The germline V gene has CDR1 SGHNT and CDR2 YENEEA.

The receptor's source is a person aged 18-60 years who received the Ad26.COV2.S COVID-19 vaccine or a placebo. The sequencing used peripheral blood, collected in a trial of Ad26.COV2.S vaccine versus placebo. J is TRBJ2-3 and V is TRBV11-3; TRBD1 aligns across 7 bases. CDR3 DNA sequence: TGTGCCAGCAGCTCGACAGGGAGCACAGATACGCAGTATTTT. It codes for CASSSTGSTDTQYF.